This TCR beta chain was recorded in a study of identifying expanded T cells in peripheral blood. Study results and caveats: Differentially abundant clones: roughly 1.3 between replicates, just under 17 at two to three weeks, less than 20 at four. Across healthy donors, higher total template counts meant significantly greater approximately 2-week count variance.

Collection occurred without any documented infections or immune events in donors. Remarks on this clone: Its target is not known.

Trimming removed 2 bases from V and 0 bases from J, with 7 bases in between. The V gene's germline CDR1 is SGHRS and CDR2 YFSETQ. CDR3 size: 14 residues. Using immunoSEQ multiplex PCR, the repertoire was profiled, and TCRdb retains in-frame clones only, with some absent. Counted here are 65,000 to 95,000 clones, approximately 90% occurring once; the ten biggest clones make up roughly 7%. The receptor comes from a person aged 18 to 75 in good health. The chain joins TRBV5-1 to TRBJ2-3; D may be TRBD1 (6 bases). What was sequenced was blood. The DNA of the CDR3 is TGCGCCAGCAGCTTTGGACAGAGCACAGATACGCAGTATTTT. Its translation: CASSFGQSTDTQYF.